This record concerns one T cell receptor (beta chain) sequence. The antigen is unknown. The sample is drawn from a study of cytomegalovirus exposure and HLA in healthy donors. Vbeta (60) and Jbeta (13) primers were used in the PCR. Libraries were prepared by immunoSEQ multiplex PCR; TCRdb keeps only in-frame clonotypes and omits some of them. The sample has fewer than 250,000 clones; 70% to 80% are singletons. Between the trimmed V and J ends, which lost 0 bases and 6 bases, there was a span of 16 bases. CDR3 length: 15 amino acids. Germline loops: CDR1 SGDLS, CDR2 YYNGEE. General study findings and limits: CMV serostatus was the sole immune exposure information available. One cluster of highly shared sequence variants probably arose as a sequencing artifact.

The chain has TRBV9 and TRBJ2-7; perhaps TRBD1 as D (6 bases). Sequencing used PBMCs. This TCR was recovered from a man aged 40-49 years in good health and CMV-seronegative. The CDR3 region is CASSVADRGIGEQYF. In DNA, the CDR3 is TGTGCCAGCAGCGTAGCTGATAGGGGGATAGGCGAGCAGTACTTC.